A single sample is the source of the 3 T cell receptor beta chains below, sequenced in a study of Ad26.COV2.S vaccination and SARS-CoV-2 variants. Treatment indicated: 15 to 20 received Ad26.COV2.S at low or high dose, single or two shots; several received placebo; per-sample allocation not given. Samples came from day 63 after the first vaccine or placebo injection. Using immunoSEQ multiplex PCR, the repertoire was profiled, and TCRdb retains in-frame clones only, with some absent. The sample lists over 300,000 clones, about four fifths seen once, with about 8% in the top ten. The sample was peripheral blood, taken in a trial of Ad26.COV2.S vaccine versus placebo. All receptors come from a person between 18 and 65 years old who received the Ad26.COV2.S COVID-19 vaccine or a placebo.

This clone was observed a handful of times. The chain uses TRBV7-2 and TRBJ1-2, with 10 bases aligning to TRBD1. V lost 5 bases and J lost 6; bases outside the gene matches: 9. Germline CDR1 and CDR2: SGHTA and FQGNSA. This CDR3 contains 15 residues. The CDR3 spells CASSTTVGQGNGYTF. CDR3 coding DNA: TGTGCCAGCAGCACAACCGTGGGACAGGGGAATGGCTACACCTTC.

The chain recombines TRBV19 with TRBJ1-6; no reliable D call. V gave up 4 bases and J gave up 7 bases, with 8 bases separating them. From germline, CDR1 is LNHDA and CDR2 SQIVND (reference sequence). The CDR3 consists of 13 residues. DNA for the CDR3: TGTGCCAGTAGTACTCTCCGAAATTCACCCCTCCACTTT. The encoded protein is CASSTLRNSPLHF.

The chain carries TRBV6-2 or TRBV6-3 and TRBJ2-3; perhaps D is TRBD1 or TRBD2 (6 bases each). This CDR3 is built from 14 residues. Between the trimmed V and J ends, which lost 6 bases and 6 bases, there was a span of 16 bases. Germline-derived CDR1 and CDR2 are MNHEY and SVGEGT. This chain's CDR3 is CASSPQGGWDTQYF. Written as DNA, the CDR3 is TGTGCCAGCAGCCCACAAGGGGGGTGGGATACGCAGTATTTT.